The clone carrying this T cell receptor beta chain was seen a few times. What it binds is unknown. Time point defined: week 23, last vaccination. The investigators gave 300 ug of mutant IDH1 20-mer peptide in each vaccine dose, together with topical imiquimod. This table comes from immunoSEQ multiplex PCR, and its TCRdb copy is limited to in-frame clones, with some not included. The sample holds about 20,000 clones, approximately 78% seen once. The entry originates in a study of a mutant IDH1 vaccine in newly diagnosed glioma. At the level of the study: Most patients had received both radiotherapy and temozolomide, the prior options being radiotherapy, temozolomide, or both.

Germline CDR1 is PRHDT and CDR2 is FYEKMQ (reference sequence). The CDR3 is 14 amino acids. Germline trimming cut 0 bases from V and 4 bases from J; bases unmatched to any gene: 1. This chain uses TRBV13 with TRBJ1-1, with 8 bases aligning to TRBD1. The TCR originated in a man in his thirties or forties with glioma. The sequences come from PBMCs, collected from a glioma patient whose treatment included an IDH1 peptide vaccine. In DNA form, the CDR3 reads TGTGCCAGCAGCTTAGGCGACAGGGGCACTGAAGCTTTCTTT. Translated: CASSLGDRGTEAFF.